Detailed here is one T cell receptor beta chain. This entry comes from a study of blood T cell repertoires in COVID-19. Seattle patients were enrolled while actively infected and followed longitudinally. The CDR3 has 17 amino acids. After removal of 4 bases from V and 4 bases from J, the junction contained 14 bases not matched to a gene. Per germline, CDR1 SGHRS and CDR2 YFSETQ. The data were produced by immunoSEQ multiplex PCR, yet TCRdb's version contains in-frame clones alone and is incomplete. The repertoire consists of about 190,000 clones, with about four fifths occurring once and the leading ten covering approximately 7.8%.

This chain connects TRBV5-1 to TRBJ2-3; TRBD2 matches at 8 bases. The sequence derives from a woman aged 60 to 75 with COVID-19, enrolled during active disease. Material for sequencing was peripheral blood. The CDR3 loop is CASSVGSGTRAADTQYF. In nucleotides, the CDR3 is TGCGCCAGCAGCGTAGGATCCGGGACTAGGGCGGCAGATACGCAGTATTTT. The full variable domain, its missing parts supplied by reference TRBV5-1 and TRBJ2-3, is KAGVTQTPRYLIKTRGQQVTLSCSPISGHRSVSWYQQTPGQGLQFLFEYFSETQRNKGNFPGRFSGRQFSNSRSEMNVSTLELGDSALYLCASSVGSGTRAADTQYFGPGTRLTVL.